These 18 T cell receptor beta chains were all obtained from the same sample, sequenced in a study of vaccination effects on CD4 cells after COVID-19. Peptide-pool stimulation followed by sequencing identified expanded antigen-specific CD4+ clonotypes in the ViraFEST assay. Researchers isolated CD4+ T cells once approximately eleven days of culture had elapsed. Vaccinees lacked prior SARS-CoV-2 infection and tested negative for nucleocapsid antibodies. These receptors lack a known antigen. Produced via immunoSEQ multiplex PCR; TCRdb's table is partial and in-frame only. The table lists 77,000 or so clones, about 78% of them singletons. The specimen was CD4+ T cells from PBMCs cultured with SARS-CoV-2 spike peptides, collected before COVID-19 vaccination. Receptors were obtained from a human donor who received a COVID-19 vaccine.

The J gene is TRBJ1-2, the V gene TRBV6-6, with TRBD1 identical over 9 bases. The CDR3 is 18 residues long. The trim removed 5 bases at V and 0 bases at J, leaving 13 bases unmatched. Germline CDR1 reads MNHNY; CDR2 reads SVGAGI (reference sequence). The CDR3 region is CASSPSRTGEASNYGYTF. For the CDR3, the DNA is TGTGCCAGCAGTCCCTCCCGGACAGGGGAAGCCTCTAACTATGGCTACACCTTC.

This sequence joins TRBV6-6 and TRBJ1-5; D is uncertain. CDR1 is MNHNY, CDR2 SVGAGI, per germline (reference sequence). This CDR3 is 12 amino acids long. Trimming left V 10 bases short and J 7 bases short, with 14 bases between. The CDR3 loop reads CATAIRWQPQHF. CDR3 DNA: TGTGCCACCGCAATTCGTTGGCAGCCCCAGCATTTT.

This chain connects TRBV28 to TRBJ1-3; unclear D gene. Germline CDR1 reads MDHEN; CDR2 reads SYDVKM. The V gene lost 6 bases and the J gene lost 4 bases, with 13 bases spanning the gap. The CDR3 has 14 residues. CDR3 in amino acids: CASRKLGFGNTIYF. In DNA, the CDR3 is TGTGCCAGCAGGAAGTTGGGGTTCGGAAACACCATATATTTT.

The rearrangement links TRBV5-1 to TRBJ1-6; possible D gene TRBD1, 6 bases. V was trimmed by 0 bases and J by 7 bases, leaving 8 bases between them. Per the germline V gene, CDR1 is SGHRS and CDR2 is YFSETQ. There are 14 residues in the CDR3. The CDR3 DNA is TGCGCCAGCAGCTTGGAAGGGGGGAATTCACCCCTCCACTTT. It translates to CASSLEGGNSPLHF.

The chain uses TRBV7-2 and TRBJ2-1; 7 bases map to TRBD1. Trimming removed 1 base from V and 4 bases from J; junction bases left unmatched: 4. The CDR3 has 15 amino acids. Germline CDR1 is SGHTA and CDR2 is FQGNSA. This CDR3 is CASSLEQGLYNEQFF. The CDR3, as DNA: TGTGCCAGCAGCTTAGAACAGGGGCTGTACAATGAGCAGTTCTTC.

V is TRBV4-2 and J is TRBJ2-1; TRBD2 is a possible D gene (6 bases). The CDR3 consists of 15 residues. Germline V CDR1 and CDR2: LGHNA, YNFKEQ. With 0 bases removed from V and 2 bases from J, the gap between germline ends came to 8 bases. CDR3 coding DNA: TGTGCCAGCAGCCAAGACCCGGGAGCCTACAATGAGCAGTTCTTC. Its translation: CASSQDPGAYNEQFF.

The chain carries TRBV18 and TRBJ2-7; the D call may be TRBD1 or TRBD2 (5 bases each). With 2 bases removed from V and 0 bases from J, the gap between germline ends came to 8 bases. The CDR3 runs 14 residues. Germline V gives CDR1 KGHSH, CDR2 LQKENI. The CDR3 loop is CASSPWDGSYEQYV. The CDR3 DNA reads TGTGCCAGCTCACCATGGGACGGCTCCTACGAGCAGTACGTC.

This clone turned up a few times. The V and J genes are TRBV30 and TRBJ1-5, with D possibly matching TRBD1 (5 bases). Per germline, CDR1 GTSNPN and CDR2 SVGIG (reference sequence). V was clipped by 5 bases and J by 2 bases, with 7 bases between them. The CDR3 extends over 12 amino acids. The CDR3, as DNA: TGTGCCTGGTCACAGGGCAATCAGCCCCAGCATTTT. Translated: CAWSQGNQPQHF.

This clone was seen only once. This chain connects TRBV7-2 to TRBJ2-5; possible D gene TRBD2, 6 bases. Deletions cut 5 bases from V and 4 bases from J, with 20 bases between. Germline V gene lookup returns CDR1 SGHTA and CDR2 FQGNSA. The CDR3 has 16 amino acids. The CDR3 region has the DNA TGTGCCAGCAGCCCTGGCCGGGACTCAGGTCGAGAGACCCAGTACTTC. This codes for CASSPGRDSGRETQYF. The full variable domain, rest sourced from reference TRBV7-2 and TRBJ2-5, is GAGVSQSPSNKVTEKGKDVELRCDPISGHTALYWYRQSLGQGLEFLIYFQGNSAPDKSGLPSDRFSAERTGGSVSTLTIQRTQQEDSAVYLCASSPGRDSGRETQYFGPGTRLLVL.

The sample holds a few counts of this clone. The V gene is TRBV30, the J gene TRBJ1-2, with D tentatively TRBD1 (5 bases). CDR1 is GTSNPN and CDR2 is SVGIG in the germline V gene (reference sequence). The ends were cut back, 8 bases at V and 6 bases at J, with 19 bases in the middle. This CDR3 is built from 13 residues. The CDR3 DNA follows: TGTGCCGGGTGGAGGGGCAGGGCCAATGGCTACACCTTC. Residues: CAGWRGRANGYTF.

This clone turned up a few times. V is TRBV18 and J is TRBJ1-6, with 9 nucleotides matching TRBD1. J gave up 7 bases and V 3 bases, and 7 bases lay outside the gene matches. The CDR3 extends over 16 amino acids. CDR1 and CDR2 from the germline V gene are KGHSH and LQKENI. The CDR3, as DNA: TGTGCCAGCTCACCGTGGGGGGACAGGGACAATTCACCCCTCCACTTT. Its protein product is CASSPWGDRDNSPLHF.

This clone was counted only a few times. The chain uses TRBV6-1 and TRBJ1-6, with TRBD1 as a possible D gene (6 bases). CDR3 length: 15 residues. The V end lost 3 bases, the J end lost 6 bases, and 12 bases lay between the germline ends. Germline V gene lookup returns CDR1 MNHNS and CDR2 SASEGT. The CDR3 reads CASSDRTVINSPLHF. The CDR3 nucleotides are TGTGCCAGCAGTGACCGGACAGTTATTAATTCACCCCTCCACTTT.

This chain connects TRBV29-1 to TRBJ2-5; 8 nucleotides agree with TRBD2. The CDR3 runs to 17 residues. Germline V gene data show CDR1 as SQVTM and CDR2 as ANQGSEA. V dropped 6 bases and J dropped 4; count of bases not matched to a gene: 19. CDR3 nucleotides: TGCAGCGTCGAGTATTTATTACAGCGGGGGATGGGAGAGACCCAGTACTTC. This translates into CSVEYLLQRGMGETQYF. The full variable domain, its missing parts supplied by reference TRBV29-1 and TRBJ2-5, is SAVISQKPSRDICQRGTSLTIQCQVDSQVTMMFWYRQQPGQSLTLIATANQGSEATYESGFVIDKFPISRPNLTFSTLTVSNMSPEDSSIYLCSVEYLLQRGMGETQYFGPGTRLLVL.

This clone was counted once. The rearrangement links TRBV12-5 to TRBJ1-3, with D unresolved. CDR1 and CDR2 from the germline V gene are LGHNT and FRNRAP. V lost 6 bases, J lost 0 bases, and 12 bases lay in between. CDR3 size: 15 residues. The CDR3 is CASGIHAFSGNTIYF. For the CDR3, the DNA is TGTGCTAGTGGGATACATGCGTTCTCTGGAAACACCATATATTTT.

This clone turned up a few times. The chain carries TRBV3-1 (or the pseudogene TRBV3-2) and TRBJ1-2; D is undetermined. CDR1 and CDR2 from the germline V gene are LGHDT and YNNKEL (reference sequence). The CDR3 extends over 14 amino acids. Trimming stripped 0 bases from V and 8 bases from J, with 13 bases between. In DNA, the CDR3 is TGTGCCAGCAGCCAAGATTGGGCCGGGAGGGGCTACACCTTC. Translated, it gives CASSQDWAGRGYTF.

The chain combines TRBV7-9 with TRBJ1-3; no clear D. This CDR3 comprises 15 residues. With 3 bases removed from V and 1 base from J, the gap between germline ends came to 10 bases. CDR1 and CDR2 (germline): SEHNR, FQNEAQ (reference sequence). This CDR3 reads CASSFHRTSGNTIYF. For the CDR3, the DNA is TGTGCCAGCAGCTTTCACCGGACGTCTGGAAACACCATATATTTT.

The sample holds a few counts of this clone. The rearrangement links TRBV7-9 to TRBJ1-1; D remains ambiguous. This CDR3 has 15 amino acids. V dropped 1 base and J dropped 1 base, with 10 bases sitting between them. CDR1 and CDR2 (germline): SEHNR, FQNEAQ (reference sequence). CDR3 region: CASSLVSGGNTEAFF. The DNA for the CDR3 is TGTGCCAGCAGCTTAGTTTCCGGAGGGAACACTGAAGCTTTCTTT. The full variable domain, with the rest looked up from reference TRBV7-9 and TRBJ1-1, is DTGVSQNPRHKITKRGQNVTFRCDPISEHNRLYWYRQTLGQGPEFLTYFQNEAQLEKSRLLSDRFSAERPKGSFSTLEIQRTEQGDSAMYLCASSLVSGGNTEAFFGQGTRLTVV.

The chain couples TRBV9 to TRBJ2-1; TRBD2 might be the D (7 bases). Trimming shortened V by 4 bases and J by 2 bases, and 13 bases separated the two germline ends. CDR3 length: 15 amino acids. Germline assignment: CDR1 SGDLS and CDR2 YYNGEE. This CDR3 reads CASSYGGDTYNEQFF. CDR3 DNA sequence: TGTGCCAGCAGCTATGGGGGGGACACCTACAATGAGCAGTTCTTC.